This is a list of T cell receptor beta chains from one sample in a study of blood T cell repertoires in COVID-19. Clones were sequenced by immunoSEQ multiplex PCR, and TCRdb holds only the in-frame ones, with some missing. The repertoire consists of over 200,000 clones, with around 80% occurring once and the leading ten covering 1.5% to 2%. Sequencing was done on a sample of PBMCs or T cells enriched from blood (not recorded which). Receptors originate from a man in his sixties who had recovered from COVID-19. Both conserved end residues are part of each CDR3. Each record gives: D gene, J gene, clone size, V gene, CDR3 DNA, CDR3 protein. A D gene is named only where the DNA matches it firmly. A clone size is listed for some rows: how often the clone was seen (once, few, many), or a class if it is expanded.

-,TRBJ1-4,once,TRBV3-1/TRBV3-2,TGTGCCAGCAGCCAAGATGCGGGGGCAACTAATGAAAAACTGTTTTTT,CASSQDAGATNEKLFF
-,TRBJ1-6,-,TRBV2,TGTGCCAGCTGGGGGGGGAATTCACCCCTCCACTTT,CASWGGNSPLHF
-,TRBJ1-2,once,TRBV5-8,TGTGCCAGCAGCTTGGTTTCGGAGGGCTACACCTTC,CASSLVSEGYTF
TRBD1,TRBJ2-7,-,TRBV19,TGTGCCAGTAGTACCCAGGGGGCACAATACGAGCAGTACTTC,CASSTQGAQYEQYF
-,TRBJ1-6,-,TRBV12-2,TGTGCAAGTCGCTTAGCGCTGACGGGGTATAATTCACCCCTCCACTTT,CASRLALTGYNSPLHF
-,TRBJ2-1,once,TRBV7-6,TGTGCCAGCAGCTCACCTTGGGGAGACAATGAGCAGTTCTTC,CASSSPWGDNEQFF
TRBD1,TRBJ1-1,-,TRBV12-3/TRBV12-4,TGTGCCAGCAGCGGTGGGACAGGAAAGGAAGCTTTCTTT,CASSGGTGKEAFF
TRBD2,TRBJ2-2,-,TRBV10-1,TGCGCCAGCAGTCGGACTAGCGGGGGAACCGGGGAGCTGTTTTTT,CASSRTSGGTGELFF
TRBD2,TRBJ2-1,-,TRBV11-1,TGTGCCAGCAGCTTAGCGGGGGGGACCCCCCGCAATGAGCAGTTCTTC,CASSLAGGTPRNEQFF
TRBD2,TRBJ2-5,-,TRBV6-2/TRBV6-3,TGTGCCAGCAGTCCAACTAGCGGGGGGCGGACCCAGTACTTC,CASSPTSGGRTQYF
-,TRBJ1-5,-,TRBV12-3/TRBV12-4,TGTGCCAGCAGGCGGGGGAATGAGCCCCAGCATTTT,CASRRGNEPQHF